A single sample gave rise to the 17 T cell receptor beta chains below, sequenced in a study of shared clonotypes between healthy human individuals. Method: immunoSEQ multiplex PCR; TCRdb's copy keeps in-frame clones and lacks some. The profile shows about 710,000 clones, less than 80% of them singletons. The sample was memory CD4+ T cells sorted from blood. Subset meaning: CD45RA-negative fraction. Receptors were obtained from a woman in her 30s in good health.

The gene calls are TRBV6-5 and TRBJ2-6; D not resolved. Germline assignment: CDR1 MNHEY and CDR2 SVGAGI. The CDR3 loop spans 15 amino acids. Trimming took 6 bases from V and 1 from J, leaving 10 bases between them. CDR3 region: CASSRPSSGANVLTF. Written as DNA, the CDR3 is TGTGCCAGCAGCCGCCCGTCTTCTGGGGCCAACGTCCTGACTTTC.

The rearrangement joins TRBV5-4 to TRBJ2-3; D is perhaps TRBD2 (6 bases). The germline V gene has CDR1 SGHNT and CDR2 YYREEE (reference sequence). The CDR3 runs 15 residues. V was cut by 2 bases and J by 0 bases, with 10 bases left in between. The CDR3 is CASSFRGTSTDTQYF. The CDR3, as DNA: TGTGCCAGCAGCTTCCGGGGGACTAGCACAGATACGCAGTATTTT.

The CDR3 nucleotides are TGTGCCAGCTGGGCGGGACTCCTTTACAATGAGCAGTTCTTC. The encoded protein is CASWAGLLYNEQFF. The chain carries TRBV27 and TRBJ2-1; D possibly corresponds to TRBD2 (6 bases). CDR1 is MNHEY, CDR2 SMNVEV, per germline (reference sequence). Trimming removed 8 bases from V and 4 bases from J, with 15 bases in between. The CDR3 sequence is 14 residues long.

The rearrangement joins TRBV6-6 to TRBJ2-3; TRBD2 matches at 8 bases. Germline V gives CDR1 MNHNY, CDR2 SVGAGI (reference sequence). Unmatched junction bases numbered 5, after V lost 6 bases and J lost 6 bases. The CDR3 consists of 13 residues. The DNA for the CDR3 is TGTGCCAGCAGCCGACTAGCGTCGGATACGCAGTATTTT. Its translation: CASSRLASDTQYF.

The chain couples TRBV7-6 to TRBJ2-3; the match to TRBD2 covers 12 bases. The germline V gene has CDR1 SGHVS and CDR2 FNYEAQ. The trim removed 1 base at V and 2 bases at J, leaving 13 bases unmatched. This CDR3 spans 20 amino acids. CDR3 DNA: TGTGCCAGCAGCTTAGGGGTGGACCCTAGGACTAGCGGGACCACAGATACGCAGTATTTT. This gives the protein CASSLGVDPRTSGTTDTQYF. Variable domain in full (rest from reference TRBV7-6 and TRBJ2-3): GAGVSQSPRYKVTKRGQDVALRCDPISGHVSLYWYRQALGQGPEFLTYFNYEAQQDKSGLPNDRFSAERPEGSISTLTIQRTEQRDSAMYRCASSLGVDPRTSGTTDTQYFGPGTRLTVL.

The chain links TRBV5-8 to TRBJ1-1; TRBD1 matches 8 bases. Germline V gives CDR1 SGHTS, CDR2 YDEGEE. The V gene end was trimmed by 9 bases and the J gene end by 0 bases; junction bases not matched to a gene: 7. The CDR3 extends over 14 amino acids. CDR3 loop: CANNRGDMNTEAFF. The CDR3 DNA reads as TGTGCCAACAACAGGGGGGACATGAACACTGAAGCTTTCTTT.

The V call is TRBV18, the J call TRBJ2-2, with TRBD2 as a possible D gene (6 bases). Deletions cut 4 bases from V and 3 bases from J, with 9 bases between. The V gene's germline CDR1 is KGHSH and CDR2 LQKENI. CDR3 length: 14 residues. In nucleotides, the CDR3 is TGTGCCAGCTCACGACGGGAGCACACCGGGGAGCTGTTTTTT. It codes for CASSRREHTGELFF. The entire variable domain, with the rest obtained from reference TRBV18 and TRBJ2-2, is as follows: NAGVMQNPRHLVRRRGQEARLRCSPMKGHSHVYWYRQLPEEGLKFMVYLQKENIIDESGMPKERFSAEFPKEGPSILRIQQVVRGDSAAYFCASSRREHTGELFFGEGSRLTVL.

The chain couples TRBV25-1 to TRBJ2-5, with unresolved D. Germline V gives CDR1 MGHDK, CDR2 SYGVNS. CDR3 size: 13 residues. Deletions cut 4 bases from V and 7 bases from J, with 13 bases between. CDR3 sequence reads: CASSGHSDRTQYF. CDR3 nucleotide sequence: TGTGCCAGCAGTGGTCACAGTGATCGGACCCAGTACTTC.

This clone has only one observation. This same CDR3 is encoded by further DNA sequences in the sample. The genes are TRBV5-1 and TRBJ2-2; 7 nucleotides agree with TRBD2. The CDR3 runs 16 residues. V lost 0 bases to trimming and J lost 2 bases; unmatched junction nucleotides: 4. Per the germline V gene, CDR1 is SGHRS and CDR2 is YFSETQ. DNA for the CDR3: TGCGCCAGCAGCTTGGACGGGAGGCCCAACACCGGGGAGCTGTTTTTT. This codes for CASSLDGRPNTGELFF.

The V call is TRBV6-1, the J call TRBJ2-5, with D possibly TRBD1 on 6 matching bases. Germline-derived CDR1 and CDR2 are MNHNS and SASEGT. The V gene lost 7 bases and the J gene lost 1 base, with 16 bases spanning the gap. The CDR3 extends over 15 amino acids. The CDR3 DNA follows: TGTGCCAGCACCTCGACAGGAGCTGCCCAAGAGACCCAGTACTTC. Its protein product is CASTSTGAAQETQYF.

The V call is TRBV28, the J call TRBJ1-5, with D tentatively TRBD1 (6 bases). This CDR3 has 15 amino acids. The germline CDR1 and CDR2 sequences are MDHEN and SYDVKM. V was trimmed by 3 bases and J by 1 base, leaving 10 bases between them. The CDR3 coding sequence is TGTGCCAGCAGTTTCAGGGGTTCGAGCAATCAGCCCCAGCATTTT. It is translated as CASSFRGSSNQPQHF.

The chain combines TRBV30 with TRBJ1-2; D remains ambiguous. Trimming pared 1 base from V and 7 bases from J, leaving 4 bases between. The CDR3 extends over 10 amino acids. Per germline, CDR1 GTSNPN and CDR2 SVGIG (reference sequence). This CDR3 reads CAWSGVGYTF. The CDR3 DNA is TGTGCCTGGAGTGGGGTTGGCTACACCTTC. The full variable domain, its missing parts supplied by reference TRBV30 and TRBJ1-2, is SQTIHQWPATLVQPVGSPLSLECTVEGTSNPNLYWYRQAAGRGLQLLFYSVGIGQISSEVPQNLSASRPQDRQFILSSKKLLLSDSGFYLCAWSGVGYTFGSGTRLTVV.

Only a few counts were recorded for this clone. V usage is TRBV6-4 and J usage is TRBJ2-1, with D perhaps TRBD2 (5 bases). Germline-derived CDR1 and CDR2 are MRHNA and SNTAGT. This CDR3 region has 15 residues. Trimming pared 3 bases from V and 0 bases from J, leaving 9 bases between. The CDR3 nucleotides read TGTGCCAGCAGTGAACGGGAAATCTCCTACAATGAGCAGTTCTTC. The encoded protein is CASSEREISYNEQFF.

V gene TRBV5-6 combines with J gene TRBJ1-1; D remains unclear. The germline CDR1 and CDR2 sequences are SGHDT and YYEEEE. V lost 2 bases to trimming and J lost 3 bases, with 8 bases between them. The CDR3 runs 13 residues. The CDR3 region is CASSLGRYTEAFF. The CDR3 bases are TGTGCCAGCAGCTTAGGACGGTACACTGAAGCTTTCTTT.

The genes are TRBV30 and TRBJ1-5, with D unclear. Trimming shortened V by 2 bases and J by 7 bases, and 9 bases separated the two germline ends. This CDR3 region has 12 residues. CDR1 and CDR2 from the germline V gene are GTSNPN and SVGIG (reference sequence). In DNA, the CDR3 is TGTGCCTGGAGTACTCCCTACCAGCCCCAGCATTTT. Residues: CAWSTPYQPQHF.

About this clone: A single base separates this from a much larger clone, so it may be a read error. The CDR3 reads CASSTPGQGIQPQHF. In nucleotides, the CDR3 is TGTGCCAGCAGTACACCGGGACAGGGGATTCAGCCCCAGCATTTT. The V gene is TRBV28, the J gene TRBJ1-5; 10 nucleotides match TRBD1. The J segment lost 6 bases and the V segment lost 5 bases, leaving 7 bases of the junction unmatched. The germline V gene has CDR1 MDHEN and CDR2 SYDVKM. The CDR3 contains 15 residues.

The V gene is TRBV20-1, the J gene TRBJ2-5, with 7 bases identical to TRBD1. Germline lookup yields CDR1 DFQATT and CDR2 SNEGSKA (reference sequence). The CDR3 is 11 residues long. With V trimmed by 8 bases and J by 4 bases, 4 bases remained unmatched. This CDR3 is CSTQGPETQYF. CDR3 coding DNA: TGCAGTACACAGGGGCCAGAGACCCAGTACTTC.